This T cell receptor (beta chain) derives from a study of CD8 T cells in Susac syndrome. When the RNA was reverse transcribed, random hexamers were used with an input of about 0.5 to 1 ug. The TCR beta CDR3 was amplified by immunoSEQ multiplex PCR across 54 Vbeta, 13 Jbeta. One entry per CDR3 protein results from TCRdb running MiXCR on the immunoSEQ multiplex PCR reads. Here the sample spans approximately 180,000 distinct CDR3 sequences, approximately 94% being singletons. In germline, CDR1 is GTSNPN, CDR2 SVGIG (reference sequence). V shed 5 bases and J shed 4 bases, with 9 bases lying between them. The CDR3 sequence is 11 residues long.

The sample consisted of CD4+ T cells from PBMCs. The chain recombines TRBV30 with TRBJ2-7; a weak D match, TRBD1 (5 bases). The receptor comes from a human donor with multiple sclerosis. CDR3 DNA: TGTGCCTGGGGCAGGGCATACGAGCAGTACTTC. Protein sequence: CAWGRAYEQYF.